This T cell receptor (beta chain) originates from a study of blood T cells in healthy people across ages. The CDR3 runs to 16 residues. V lost 4 bases to trimming and J lost 2 bases, with 16 bases between them. The V gene's germline CDR1 is SGHRS and CDR2 YFSETQ. Through a sample-barcoded 5' primer and a J-beta primer mix, a second PCR was run for 7 to 11 cycles. TCRdb called the 5' RACE reads again in MiXCR, with one record for every CDR3 protein. Of 1,300,000 or so distinct CDR3 sequences in the sample, approximately 59% were seen once. The receptor's source is a man aged 18 to 30 in good health. Sequenced sample: blood. The gene calls are TRBV5-1 and TRBJ2-1, with D perhaps matching TRBD1 (6 bases). CDR3 amino acids: CASSPRDTQTYNEQFF. The CDR3 coding sequence is TGCGCCAGCAGCCCGAGGGACACCCAAACCTACAATGAGCAGTTCTTC.